One T cell receptor beta chain is described in this entry. The antigen remains unidentified. Germline CDR1 SGHNT, CDR2 YYREEE (reference sequence). Trimming cost V 0 bases and J 6 bases; bases outside gene matches: 6. The CDR3 has 14 amino acids. The sample originates from a study of cytomegalovirus exposure and HLA in healthy donors. General study points: Differences between HLA loci emerged in a later analysis of TCR association rates, with DRB1 most and HLA-C fewest. CMV serostatus was the only recorded immune exposure for donors.

Nominally healthy donors provided the samples, though records likely missed some immune exposures. Both 60 Vbeta primers and 13 Jbeta primers went into the PCR. Assay: immunoSEQ multiplex PCR; the TCRdb copy retains only in-frame clones and omits some. The table shows roughly 180,000 clones, with roughly 80% occurring only once. This chain links TRBV5-4 with TRBJ2-7; 7 bases match TRBD2. This clonotype was obtained from a woman aged 40 to 50 in good health and CMV-seropositive. Sequenced input: PBMCs. The CDR3 DNA reads as TGTGCCAGCAGCTTGGGAGGACTAGAGGGCGAGCAGTACTTC. Protein product: CASSLGGLEGEQYF.